This TCR beta chain was captured in a study of T cell changes during pregnancy in multiple sclerosis (dated by TCRdb to between 2018 and 2021). In terms of the full investigation: The study looked at changes in the T cell repertoire across pregnancy in women with multiple sclerosis.

The CDR3 starts with the cysteine, ends with the phenylalanine, and has 12 residues. Here the CDR3 DNA is all that survives: 36 bases in frame from base 1. CDR1 and CDR2 (MDHEN, SYDVKM) derive from the germline V gene. Libraries were made using the immunoSEQ multiplex PCR assay. TCRdb holds this immuneACCESS table with in-frame rearrangements only. Some clones are missing; in checked studies, unresolved V genes explain under half, and the rest has no known cause. The table for this sample lists tens of thousands of clones; approximately 90% of them were counted only once. The ten most abundant clones make up 0.7% of the sample. For this clone: Its recognized antigen is unknown. Relative to the germline gene, one junction end is altered; a read error may explain this.

Sequenced here: CD4+ T cells from peripheral blood mononuclear cells, sampled before pregnancy. In this chain, TRBV28 is recombined with TRBJ2-5, with no confident D gene call. This receptor was obtained from a female donor with multiple sclerosis, enrolled in a pregnancy study. The CDR3 corresponds to CVSSYYLGTQYF. The bases are TGTGTCAGCAGTTACTACCTTGGGACCCAGTACTTC.